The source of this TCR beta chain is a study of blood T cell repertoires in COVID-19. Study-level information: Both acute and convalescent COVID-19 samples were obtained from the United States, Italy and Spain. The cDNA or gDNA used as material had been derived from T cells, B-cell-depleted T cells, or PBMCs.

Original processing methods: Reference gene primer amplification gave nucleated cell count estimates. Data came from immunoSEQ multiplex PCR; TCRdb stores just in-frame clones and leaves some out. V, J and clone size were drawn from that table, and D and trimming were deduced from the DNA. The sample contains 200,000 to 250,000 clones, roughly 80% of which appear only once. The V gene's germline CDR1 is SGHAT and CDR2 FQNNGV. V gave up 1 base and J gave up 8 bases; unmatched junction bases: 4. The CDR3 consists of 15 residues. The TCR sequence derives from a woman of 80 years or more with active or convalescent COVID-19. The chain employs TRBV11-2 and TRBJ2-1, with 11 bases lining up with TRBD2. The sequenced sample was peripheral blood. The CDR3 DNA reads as TGTGCCAGCAGCTTAGTTAGCGGGAGGGAGGATGAGCAGTTCTTC. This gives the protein CASSLVSGREDEQFF.